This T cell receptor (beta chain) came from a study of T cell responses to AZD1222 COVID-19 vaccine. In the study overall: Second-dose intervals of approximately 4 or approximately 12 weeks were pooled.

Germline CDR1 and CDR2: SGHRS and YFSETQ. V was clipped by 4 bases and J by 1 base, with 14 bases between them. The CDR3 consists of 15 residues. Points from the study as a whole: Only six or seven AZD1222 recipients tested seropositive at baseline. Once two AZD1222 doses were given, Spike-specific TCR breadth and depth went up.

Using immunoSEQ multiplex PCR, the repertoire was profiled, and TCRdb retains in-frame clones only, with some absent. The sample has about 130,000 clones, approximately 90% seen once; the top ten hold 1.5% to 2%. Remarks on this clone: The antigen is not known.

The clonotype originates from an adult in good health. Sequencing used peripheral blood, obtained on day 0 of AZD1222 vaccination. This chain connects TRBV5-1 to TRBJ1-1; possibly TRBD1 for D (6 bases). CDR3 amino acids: CASSIPGAGNTEAFF. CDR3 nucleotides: TGCGCCAGCAGCATCCCGGGGGCGGGGAACACTGAAGCTTTCTTT. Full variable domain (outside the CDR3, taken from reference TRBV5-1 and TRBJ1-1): KAGVTQTPRYLIKTRGQQVTLSCSPISGHRSVSWYQQTPGQGLQFLFEYFSETQRNKGNFPGRFSGRQFSNSRSEMNVSTLELGDSALYLCASSIPGAGNTEAFFGQGTRLTVV.